The T cell receptor beta chain described here comes from a study of T cell repertoires in cytomegalovirus infection. MiXCR, applied by TCRdb to the reads, yields one record per CDR3 protein. The sample includes some 600,000 distinct CDR3 sequences, 20% to 25% of them seen just once. The germline V and J ends were trimmed by 4 bases and 6 bases, with 7 bases remaining between them. The CDR3 spans 12 residues. The germline V gene encodes CDR1 SGHDN and CDR2 FVKESK. The clonotype was recovered from a human donor in good health (CMV status not recorded). Some clones in this sample may be carry-over from other donors' samples. The sample was CD8+ T cells from PBMCs. This chain uses TRBV14 with TRBJ1-5; no reliable D call. The CDR3 sequence is CASSLPGQPQHF. The DNA for the CDR3 is TGTGCCAGCAGCCTTCCGGGTCAGCCCCAGCATTTT.